This T cell receptor beta chain was captured by sequencing in a study of blood T cell repertoires in COVID-19. The age range of participants was about 18 to 100 years, with residence in around 22 US areas. Per the germline V gene, CDR1 is SGHRS and CDR2 is YFSETQ. This CDR3 spans 15 amino acids. J was trimmed by 5 bases and V by 4 bases; bases with no gene match: 12. Assay: immunoSEQ multiplex PCR; the TCRdb copy retains only in-frame clones and omits some. The repertoire holds roughly 250,000 clones, more than 75% seen once, with roughly 3.5% in the top ten. The chain is built from TRBV5-1 and TRBJ2-7; 7 bases align to TRBD1. Sequencing input: PBMCs or T cells enriched from blood (not recorded which). The TCR was taken from a woman aged 40 to 50 with acute COVID-19. Here the CDR3 reads CASSQWDSPNHEQYF. CDR3 bases: TGCGCCAGCAGCCAGTGGGACAGCCCTAACCACGAGCAGTACTTC. The full variable domain, with the rest looked up from reference TRBV5-1 and TRBJ2-7, is KAGVTQTPRYLIKTRGQQVTLSCSPISGHRSVSWYQQTPGQGLQFLFEYFSETQRNKGNFPGRFSGRQFSNSRSEMNVSTLELGDSALYLCASSQWDSPNHEQYFGPGTRLTVT.